This T cell receptor (beta chain) was sequenced in a study of early T cells in non-severe SARS-CoV-2 infection. This clonotype was detected many times. TCRdb used MiXCR to reprocess the 5' RACE reads, holding one entry per CDR3 protein. The table includes around 39,000 distinct CDR3 sequences, approximately 8% detected once. Material: whole blood, obtained at baseline. This clonotype was obtained from an adult who was a healthcare worker with PCR-confirmed SARS-CoV-2 infection or an uninfected control (not recorded which).

CDR3 in DNA: TGTGCCAGCAGCTCCCAACAGGGGGCAAGGTACGAGCAGTACTTC. This encodes CASSSQQGARYEQYF. This rearrangement joins TRBV7-9 to TRBJ2-7; 9 bases map to TRBD1. The CDR3 consists of 15 residues. Germline V lookup: CDR1 SEHNR, CDR2 FQNEAQ (reference sequence). Trimming removed 4 bases from V and 4 bases from J; junction bases left unmatched: 8.